This T cell receptor (beta chain) was found in a study of T cell changes during pregnancy in multiple sclerosis. Sequenced by immunoSEQ multiplex PCR; TCRdb stores in-frame clones only, minus some. The sample includes 95,000 to 150,000 clones, about 94% seen only once; the top ten take 6% to 7%. CDR1 SEHNR and CDR2 FQNEAQ come from the germline V gene (reference sequence). The CDR3 extends over 16 amino acids. Trimming at V came to 5 bases and at J to 5 bases, leaving 9 bases not matched to a gene. The specimen comprised peripheral blood, sampled before pregnancy. V usage is TRBV7-9 and J usage is TRBJ2-2; 9 bases map to TRBD1. This clonotype originated in a female donor with multiple sclerosis, enrolled in a pregnancy study. The CDR3: CASSEPGQGQTGELFF. CDR3 DNA: TGTGCCAGCAGCGAGCCGGGACAGGGTCAAACCGGGGAGCTGTTTTTT.